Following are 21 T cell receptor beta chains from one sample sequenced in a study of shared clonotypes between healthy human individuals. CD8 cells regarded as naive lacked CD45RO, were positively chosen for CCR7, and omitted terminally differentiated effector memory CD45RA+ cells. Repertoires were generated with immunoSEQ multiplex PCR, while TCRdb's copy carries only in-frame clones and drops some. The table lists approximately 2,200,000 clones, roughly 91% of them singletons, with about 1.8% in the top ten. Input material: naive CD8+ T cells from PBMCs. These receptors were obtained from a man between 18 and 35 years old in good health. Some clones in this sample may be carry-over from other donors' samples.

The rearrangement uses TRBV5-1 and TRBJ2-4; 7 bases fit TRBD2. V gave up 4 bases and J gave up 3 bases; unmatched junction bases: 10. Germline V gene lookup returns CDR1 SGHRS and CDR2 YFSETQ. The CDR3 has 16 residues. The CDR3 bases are TGCGCCAGCAGCATGGGAGGGACTGGTGTCAAAAACATTCAGTACTTC. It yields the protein CASSMGGTGVKNIQYF.

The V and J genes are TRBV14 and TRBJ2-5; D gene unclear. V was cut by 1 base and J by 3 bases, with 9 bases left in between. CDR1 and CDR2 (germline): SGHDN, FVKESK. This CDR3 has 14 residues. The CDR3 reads CASSQGLREETQYF. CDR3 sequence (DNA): TGTGCCAGCAGCCAAGGACTTCGAGAAGAGACCCAGTACTTC.

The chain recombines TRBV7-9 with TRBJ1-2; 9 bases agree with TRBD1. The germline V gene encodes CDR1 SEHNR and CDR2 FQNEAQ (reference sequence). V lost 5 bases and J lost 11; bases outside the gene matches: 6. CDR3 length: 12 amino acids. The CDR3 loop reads CASSPGQGWYTF. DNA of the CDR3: TGTGCCAGCAGCCCGGGACAGGGTTGGTACACCTTC.

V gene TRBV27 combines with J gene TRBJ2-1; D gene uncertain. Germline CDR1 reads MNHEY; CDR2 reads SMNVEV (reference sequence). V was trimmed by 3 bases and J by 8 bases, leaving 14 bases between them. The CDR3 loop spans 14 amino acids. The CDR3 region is CASSLWAPKDEQFF. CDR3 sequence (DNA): TGTGCCAGCAGTTTGTGGGCTCCTAAAGATGAGCAGTTCTTC.

The CDR3 sequence: CAISESIGIGTEAFF. The CDR3 nucleotides read TGTGCCATCAGTGAGTCGATAGGCATAGGCACTGAAGCTTTCTTT. The chain couples TRBV10-3 to TRBJ1-1; no clear D. Germline-derived CDR1 and CDR2 are ENHRY and SYGVKD. V dropped 0 bases and J dropped 4 bases, with 12 bases sitting between them. This CDR3 spans 15 amino acids.

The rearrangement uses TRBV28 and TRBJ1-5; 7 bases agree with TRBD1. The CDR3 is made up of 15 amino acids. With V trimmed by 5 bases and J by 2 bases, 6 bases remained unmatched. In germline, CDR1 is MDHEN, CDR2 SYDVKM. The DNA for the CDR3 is TGTGCCAGCAGTCCCCACAGGGGAGGCAATCAGCCCCAGCATTTT. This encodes CASSPHRGGNQPQHF.

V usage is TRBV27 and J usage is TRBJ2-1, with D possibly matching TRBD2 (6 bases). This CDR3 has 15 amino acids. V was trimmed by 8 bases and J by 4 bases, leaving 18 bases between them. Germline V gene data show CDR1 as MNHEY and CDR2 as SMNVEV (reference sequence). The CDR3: CASGLSSGSYNEQFF. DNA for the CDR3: TGTGCCAGCGGCTTGAGTAGCGGCTCATACAATGAGCAGTTCTTC.

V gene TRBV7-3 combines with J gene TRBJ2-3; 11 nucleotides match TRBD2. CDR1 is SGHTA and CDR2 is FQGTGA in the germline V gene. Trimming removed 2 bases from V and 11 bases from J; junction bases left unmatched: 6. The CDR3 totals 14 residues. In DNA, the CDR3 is TGTGCCAGCAGCTTAGCGACTAGCGGGGTCGGGCAGTATTTT. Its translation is CASSLATSGVGQYF.

The CDR3 spells CASSVSLDEQYF. The CDR3, as DNA: TGTGCCAGCAGTGTTTCCTTAGACGAGCAGTACTTC. This chain connects TRBV2 to TRBJ2-7; D unresolved. The CDR3 has 12 residues. Trimming pared 4 bases from V and 5 bases from J, leaving 9 bases between. The germline CDR1 and CDR2 sequences are SNHLY and FYNNEI.

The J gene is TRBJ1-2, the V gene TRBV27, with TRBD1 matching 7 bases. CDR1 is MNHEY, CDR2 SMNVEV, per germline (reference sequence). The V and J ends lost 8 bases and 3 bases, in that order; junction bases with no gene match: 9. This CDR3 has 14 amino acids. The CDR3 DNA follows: TGTGCCAGCCGGGATTTTGGGACAGACTATGGCTACACCTTC. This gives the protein CASRDFGTDYGYTF.

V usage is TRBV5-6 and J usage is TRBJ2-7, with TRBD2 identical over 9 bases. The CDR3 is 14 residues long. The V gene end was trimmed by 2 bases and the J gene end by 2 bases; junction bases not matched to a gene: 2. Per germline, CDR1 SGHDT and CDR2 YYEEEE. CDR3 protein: CASSFLAGPYEQYF. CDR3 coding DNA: TGTGCCAGCAGCTTCCTAGCGGGGCCCTACGAGCAGTACTTC.

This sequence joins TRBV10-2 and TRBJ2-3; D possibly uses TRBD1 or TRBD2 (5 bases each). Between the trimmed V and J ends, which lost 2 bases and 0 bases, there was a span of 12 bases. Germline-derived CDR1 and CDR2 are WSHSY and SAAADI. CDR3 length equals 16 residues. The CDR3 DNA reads TGCGCCAGCAGTGAGCAGGGTAGCGAGAGCACAGATACGCAGTATTTT. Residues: CASSEQGSESTDTQYF.

The CDR3 coding sequence is TGTGCCAGCGGCCAGGGCAAGGACCAGTACTTC. Translated, it gives CASGQGKDQYF. The chain carries TRBV28 and TRBJ2-5; tentative D call: TRBD1 (5 bases). The CDR3 loop spans 11 amino acids. V shed 8 bases and J shed 10 bases, with 14 bases lying between them. The germline V gene encodes CDR1 MDHEN and CDR2 SYDVKM.

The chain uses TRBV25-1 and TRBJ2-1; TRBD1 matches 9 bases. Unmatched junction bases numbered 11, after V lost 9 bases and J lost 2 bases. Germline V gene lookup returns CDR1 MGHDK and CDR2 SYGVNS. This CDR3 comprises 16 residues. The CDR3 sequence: CASNDPGQGTYNEQFF. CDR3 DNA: TGTGCCAGTAATGACCCGGGACAGGGAACCTACAATGAGCAGTTCTTC. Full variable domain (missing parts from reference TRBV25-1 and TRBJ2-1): EADIYQTPRYLVIGTGKKITLECSQTMGHDKMYWYQQDPGMELHLIHYSYGVNSTEKGDLSSESTVSRIRTEHFPLTLESARPSHTSQYLCASNDPGQGTYNEQFFGPGTRLTVL.

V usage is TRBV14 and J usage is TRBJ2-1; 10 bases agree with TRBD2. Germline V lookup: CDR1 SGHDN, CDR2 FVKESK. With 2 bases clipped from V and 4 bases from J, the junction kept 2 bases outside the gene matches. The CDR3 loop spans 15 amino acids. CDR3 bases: TGTGCCAGCAGCCAACTAGCGGGAGTTTACAATGAGCAGTTCTTC. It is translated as CASSQLAGVYNEQFF.

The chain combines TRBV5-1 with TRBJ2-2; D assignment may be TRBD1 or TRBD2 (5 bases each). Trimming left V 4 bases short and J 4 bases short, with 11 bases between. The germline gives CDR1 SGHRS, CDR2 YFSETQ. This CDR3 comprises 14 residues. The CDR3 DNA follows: TGCGCCAGCAGCCCCGGGACCTTCACCGGGGAGCTGTTTTTT. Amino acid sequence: CASSPGTFTGELFF. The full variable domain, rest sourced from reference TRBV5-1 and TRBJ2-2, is KAGVTQTPRYLIKTRGQQVTLSCSPISGHRSVSWYQQTPGQGLQFLFEYFSETQRNKGNFPGRFSGRQFSNSRSEMNVSTLELGDSALYLCASSPGTFTGELFFGEGSRLTVL.

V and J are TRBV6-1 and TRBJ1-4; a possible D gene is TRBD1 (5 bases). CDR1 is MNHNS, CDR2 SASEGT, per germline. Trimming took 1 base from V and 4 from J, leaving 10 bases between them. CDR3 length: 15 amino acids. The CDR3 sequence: CASSEGGADNEKLFF. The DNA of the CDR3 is TGTGCCAGCAGTGAAGGCGGGGCCGATAATGAAAAACTGTTTTTT.

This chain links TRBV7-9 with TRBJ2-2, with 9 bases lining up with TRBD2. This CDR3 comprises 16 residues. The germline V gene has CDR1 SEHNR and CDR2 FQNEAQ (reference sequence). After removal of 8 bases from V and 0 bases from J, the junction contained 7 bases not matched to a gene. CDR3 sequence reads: CASGQAGGANTGELFF. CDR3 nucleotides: TGTGCCAGCGGCCAAGCGGGGGGCGCGAACACCGGGGAGCTGTTTTTT. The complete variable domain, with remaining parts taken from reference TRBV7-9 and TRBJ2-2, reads DTGVSQNPRHKITKRGQNVTFRCDPISEHNRLYWYRQTLGQGPEFLTYFQNEAQLEKSRLLSDRFSAERPKGSFSTLEIQRTEQGDSAMYLCASGQAGGANTGELFFGEGSRLTVL.

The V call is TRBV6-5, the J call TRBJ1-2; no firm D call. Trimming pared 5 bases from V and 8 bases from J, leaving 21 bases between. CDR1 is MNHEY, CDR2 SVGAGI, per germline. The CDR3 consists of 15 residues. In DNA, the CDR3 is TGTGCCAGCAGTCCCATCGGGGATGTAATGAGGGGCTACACCTTC. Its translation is CASSPIGDVMRGYTF.

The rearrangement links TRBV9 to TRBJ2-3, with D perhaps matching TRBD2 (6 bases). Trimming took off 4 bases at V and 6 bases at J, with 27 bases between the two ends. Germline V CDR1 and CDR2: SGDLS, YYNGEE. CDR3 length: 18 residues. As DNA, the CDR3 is TGTGCCAGCAGCTCGGGGCCCTGGGGCGGGACTGTAGCGGATACGCAGTATTTT. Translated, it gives CASSSGPWGGTVADTQYF.

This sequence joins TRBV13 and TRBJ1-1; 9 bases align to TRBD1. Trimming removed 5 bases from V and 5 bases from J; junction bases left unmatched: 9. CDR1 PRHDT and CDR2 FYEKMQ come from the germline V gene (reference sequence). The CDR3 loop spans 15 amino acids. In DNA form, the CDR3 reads TGTGCCAGCAGCCAACCGGGACAGGGAGAAACTGAAGCTTTCTTT. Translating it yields CASSQPGQGETEAFF.